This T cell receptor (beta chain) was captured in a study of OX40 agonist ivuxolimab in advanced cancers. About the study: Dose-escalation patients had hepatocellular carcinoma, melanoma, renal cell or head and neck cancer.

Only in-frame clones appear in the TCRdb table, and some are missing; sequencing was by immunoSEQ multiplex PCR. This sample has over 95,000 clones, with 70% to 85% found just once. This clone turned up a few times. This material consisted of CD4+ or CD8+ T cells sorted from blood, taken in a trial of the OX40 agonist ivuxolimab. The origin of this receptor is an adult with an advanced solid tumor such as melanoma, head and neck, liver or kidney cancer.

The CDR3 sequence is CASSFASGGQVYEQYF. The CDR3 nucleotides are TGTGCCAGCAGTTTTGCGTCGGGCGGCCAGGTCTACGAGCAGTACTTC. V usage is TRBV28 and J usage is TRBJ2-7; D unresolved. Germline CDR1 MDHEN, CDR2 SYDVKM. The length of the CDR3 is 16 residues. Trimming cost V 3 bases and J 3 bases, with 18 bases left between them. Full variable domain (rest looked up from reference TRBV28 and TRBJ2-7): DVKVTQSSRYLVKRTGEKVFLECVQDMDHENMFWYRQDPGLGLRLIYFSYDVKMKEKGDIPEGYSVSREKKERFSLILESASTNQTSMYLCASSFASGGQVYEQYFGPGTRLTVT.